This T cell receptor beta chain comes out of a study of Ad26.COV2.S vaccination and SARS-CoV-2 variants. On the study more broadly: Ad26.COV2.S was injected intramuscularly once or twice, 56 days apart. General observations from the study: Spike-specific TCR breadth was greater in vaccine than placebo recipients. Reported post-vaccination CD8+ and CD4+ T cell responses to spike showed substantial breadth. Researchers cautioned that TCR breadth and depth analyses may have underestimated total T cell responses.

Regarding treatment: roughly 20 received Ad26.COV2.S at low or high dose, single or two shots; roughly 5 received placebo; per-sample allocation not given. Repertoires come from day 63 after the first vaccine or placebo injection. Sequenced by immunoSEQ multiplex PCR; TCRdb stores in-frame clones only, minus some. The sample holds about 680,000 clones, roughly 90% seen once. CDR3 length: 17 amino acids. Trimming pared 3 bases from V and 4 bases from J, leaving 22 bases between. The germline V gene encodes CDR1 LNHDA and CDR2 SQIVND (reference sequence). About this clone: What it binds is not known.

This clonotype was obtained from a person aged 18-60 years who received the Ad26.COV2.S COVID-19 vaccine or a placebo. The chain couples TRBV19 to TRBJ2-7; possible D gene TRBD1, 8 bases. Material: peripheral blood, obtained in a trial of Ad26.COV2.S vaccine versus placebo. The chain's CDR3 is CASSIAGDQGAPYEQYF. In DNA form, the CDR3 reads TGTGCCAGTAGTATCGCGGGGGATCAGGGGGCGCCGTACGAGCAGTACTTC.